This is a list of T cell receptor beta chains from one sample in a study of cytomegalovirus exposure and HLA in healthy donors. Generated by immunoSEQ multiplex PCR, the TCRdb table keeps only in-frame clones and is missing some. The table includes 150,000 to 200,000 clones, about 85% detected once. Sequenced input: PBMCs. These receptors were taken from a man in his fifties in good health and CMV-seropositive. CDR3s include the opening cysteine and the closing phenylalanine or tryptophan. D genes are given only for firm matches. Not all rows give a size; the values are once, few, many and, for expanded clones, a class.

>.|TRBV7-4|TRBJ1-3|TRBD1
CASSYRDRGENTIYF
TGTGCCAGCAGCTACCGGGACAGAGGGGAAAACACCATATATTTT
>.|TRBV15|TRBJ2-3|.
CASAKKGAGTDTQYF
TGTGCCTCCGCAAAGAAGGGAGCTGGGACAGATACGCAGTATTTT
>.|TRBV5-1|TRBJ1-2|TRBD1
CASSLGGQDYGYTF
TGCGCCAGCAGCTTGGGGGGACAGGACTATGGCTACACCTTC
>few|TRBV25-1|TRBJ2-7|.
CASSVGRAYEQYF
TGTGCCAGCAGTGTGGGCAGAGCCTACGAGCAGTACTTC
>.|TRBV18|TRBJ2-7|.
CASSPTGSEQYF
TGTGCCAGCTCACCTACAGGGAGCGAGCAGTACTTC
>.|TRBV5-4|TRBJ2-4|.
CASRDAQGNIQYF
TGTGCCAGCAGGGATGCTCAGGGAAACATTCAGTACTTC
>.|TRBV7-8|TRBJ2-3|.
CASSSYPGQGTDTQYF
TGTGCCAGCAGCTCATATCCAGGGCAGGGCACAGATACGCAGTATTTT
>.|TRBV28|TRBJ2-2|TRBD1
CASSPRQGPTGELFF
TGTGCCAGCAGTCCCCGACAGGGGCCCACCGGGGAGCTGTTTTTT
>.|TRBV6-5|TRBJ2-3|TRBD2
CASSSGLAGGPDTQYF
TGTGCCAGCAGTTCGGGGCTAGCGGGGGGCCCAGATACGCAGTATTTT
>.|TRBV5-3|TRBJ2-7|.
CARSLVAAEQYF
TGTGCCAGAAGCTTGGTAGCGGCGGAGCAGTACTTC
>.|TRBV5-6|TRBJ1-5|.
CASSLAQGSNQPQHF
TGTGCCAGCAGCTTGGCCCAGGGGAGCAATCAGCCCCAGCATTTT
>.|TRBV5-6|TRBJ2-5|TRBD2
CASSPGLAGTQETQYF
TGTGCCAGCAGCCCGGGACTAGCGGGGACTCAAGAGACCCAGTACTTC
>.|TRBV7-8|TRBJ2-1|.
CASSLVAGPYNEQFF
TGTGCCAGCAGCTTAGTCGCGGGACCCTACAATGAGCAGTTCTTC